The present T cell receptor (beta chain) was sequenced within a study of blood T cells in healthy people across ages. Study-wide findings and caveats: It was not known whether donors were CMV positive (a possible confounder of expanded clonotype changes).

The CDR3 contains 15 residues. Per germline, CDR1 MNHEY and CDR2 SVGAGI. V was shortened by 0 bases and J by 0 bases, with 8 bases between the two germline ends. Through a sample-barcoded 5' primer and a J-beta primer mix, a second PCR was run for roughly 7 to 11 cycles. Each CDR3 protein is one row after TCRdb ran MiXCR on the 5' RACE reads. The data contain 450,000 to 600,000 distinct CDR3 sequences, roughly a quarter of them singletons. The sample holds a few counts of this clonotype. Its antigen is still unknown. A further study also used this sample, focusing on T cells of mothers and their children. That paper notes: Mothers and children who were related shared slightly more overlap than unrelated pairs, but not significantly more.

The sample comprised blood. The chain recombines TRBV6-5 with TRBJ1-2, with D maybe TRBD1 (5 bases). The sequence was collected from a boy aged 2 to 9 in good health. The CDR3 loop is CASSYSGVANYGYTF. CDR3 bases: TGTGCCAGCAGTTACTCGGGGGTAGCTAACTATGGCTACACCTTC.